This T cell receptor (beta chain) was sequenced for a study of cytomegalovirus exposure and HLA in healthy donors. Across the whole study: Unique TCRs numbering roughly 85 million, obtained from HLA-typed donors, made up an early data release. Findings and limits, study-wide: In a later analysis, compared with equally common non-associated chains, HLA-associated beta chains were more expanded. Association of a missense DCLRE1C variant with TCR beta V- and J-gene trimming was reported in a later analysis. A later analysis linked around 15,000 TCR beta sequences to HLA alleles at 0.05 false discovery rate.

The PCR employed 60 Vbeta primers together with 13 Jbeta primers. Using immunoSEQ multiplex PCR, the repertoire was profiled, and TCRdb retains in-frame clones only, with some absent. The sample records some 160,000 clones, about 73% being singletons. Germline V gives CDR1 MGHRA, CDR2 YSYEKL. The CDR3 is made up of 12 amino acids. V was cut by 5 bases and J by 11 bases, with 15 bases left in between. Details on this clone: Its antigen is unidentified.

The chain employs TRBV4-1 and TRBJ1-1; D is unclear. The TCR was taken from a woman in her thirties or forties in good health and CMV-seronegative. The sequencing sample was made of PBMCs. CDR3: CASSLNSGFAFF. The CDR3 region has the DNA TGCGCCAGCAGCTTGAATTCGGGGTTTGCTTTCTTT.